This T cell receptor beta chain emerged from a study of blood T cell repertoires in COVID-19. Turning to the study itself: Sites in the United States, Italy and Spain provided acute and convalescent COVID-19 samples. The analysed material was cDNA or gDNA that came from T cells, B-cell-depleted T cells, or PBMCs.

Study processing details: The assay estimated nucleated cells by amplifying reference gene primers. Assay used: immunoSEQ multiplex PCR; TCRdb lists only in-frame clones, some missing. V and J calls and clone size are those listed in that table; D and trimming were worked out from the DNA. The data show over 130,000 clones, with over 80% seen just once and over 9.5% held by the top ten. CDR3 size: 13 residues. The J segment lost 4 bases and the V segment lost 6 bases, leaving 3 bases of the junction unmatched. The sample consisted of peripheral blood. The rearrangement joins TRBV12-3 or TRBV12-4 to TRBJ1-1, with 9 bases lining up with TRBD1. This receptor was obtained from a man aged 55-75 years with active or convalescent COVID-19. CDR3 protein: CASRSQGATEAFF. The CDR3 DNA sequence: TGTGCCAGCAGATCACAGGGGGCCACTGAAGCTTTCTTT.